Each of the 23 T cell receptor beta chains below was sequenced from the same sample in a study of T cell clonality in common variable immunodeficiency. Study-wide findings and caveats: In common variable immunodeficiency, TCR beta chains reportedly carried fewer deletions and N-nucleotide insertions.

Assay used: immunoSEQ multiplex PCR; TCRdb lists only in-frame clones, some missing. The table lists tens of thousands of clones, no singletons, with roughly 6% in the top ten. These receptors' antigens are unknown. Material: peripheral blood mononuclear cells. The receptors come from a human donor with common variable immunodeficiency.

This clone came up many times. CDR3 DNA, as far as it was read: TGCAGTGCAAGCCGGGACAGGGGAAGCACAGATACG. Translating gives CSASRDRGSTDT. Given in full, the CDR3 is CSASRDRGSTDTQYF. The genes are TRBV20-1 and TRBJ2-3, with 10 positions matching TRBD1. The CDR3 end falls 3 residues outside the read, so it is completed with the germline J gene. The CDR3 totals 15 residues. Germline lookup yields CDR1 DFQATT and CDR2 SNEGSKA (reference sequence). Unmatched junction bases numbered 6, after V lost 6 bases and J lost 0 bases.

Ten or more counts support this clone. CDR3 bases read: TGTGCCAGCAGCCACGCGTCTTACGAG. Translated, it gives CASSHASYE. The CDR3 as a whole reads CASSHASYEQYF. This chain links TRBV14 with TRBJ2-7; no clear D gene. The read comes to an end 3 residues before the CDR3 does, leaving the germline J gene to fill in the end. The CDR3 is 12 residues long. The V gene's germline CDR1 is SGHDN and CDR2 FVKESK. Trimming took off 3 bases at V and 4 bases at J, with 7 bases between the two ends.

This clone showed up many times. The read halts 3 residues ahead of the CDR3 end, with the missing end drawn from the germline J gene. V gene TRBV19 combines with J gene TRBJ2-1; 8 positions match TRBD2. Germline V CDR1 and CDR2: LNHDA, SQIVND (reference sequence). V shed 6 bases and J 2 bases; nucleotides not matched to a gene: 9. The CDR3 runs to 16 residues. This CDR3 is CASRDTSGFAYNEQFF. The CDR3 DNA, read in part, is TGTGCCAGTAGAGACACTAGCGGCTTTGCCTACAATGAG.

This clone was observed many times. Sequencing ends 3 residues short of the CDR3 end; the germline J gene provides the rest. The chain couples TRBV29-1 to TRBJ1-2, with a weak D call TRBD1 (6 bases). V lost 7 bases, J lost 7 bases, and 19 bases lay in between. Germline CDR1 and CDR2: SQVTM and ANQGSEA. The CDR3 is 13 amino acids. Incomplete CDR3 DNA: TGCAGCGCTTGGACCACAGGGTTACTTGGC. Its translation: CSAWTTGLLG. The entire CDR3 reads CSAWTTGLLGYTF.

To note about this clone: Read data end 3 residues before the CDR3 end; the end is taken from the germline J gene. The genes are TRBV5-1 and TRBJ2-3; TRBD2 matches at 10 bases. CDR1 and CDR2 (germline): SGHRS, YFSETQ. The CDR3 length is 16 residues. Trimming removed 6 bases from V and 0 bases from J; junction bases left unmatched: 7. CDR3 bases read: TGCGCCAGCACCTCGCTAGCGGGAGAAAGCACAGATACG. Protein sequence: CASTSLAGESTDT. The whole CDR3 protein reads CASTSLAGESTDTQYF.

This clone was counted at least ten times. From the germline J gene comes the end of the CDR3, since the read stops 3 residues before it. The V gene is TRBV29-1, the J gene TRBJ2-7; D is unclear. Between the trimmed V and J ends, which lost 4 bases and 3 bases, there was a span of 10 bases. Germline loops: CDR1 SQVTM, CDR2 ANQGSEA. This CDR3 is 12 amino acids long. The CDR3 bases that were read are TGCAGCGTTGCGCACAGAGTCTACGAG. It translates to CSVAHRVYE. In full, the CDR3 reads CSVAHRVYEQYF.

In its sample, this clone was seen many times. The CDR3 here is CASIGRATNYGYTF. The sequenced part of the CDR3 DNA is TGTGCCAGCATTGGCAGGGCAACAAACTATGGC. The chain carries TRBV2 and TRBJ1-2; D possibly corresponds to TRBD1 (5 bases). The read ends 3 residues before the CDR3 terminus; that terminus is restored from the germline J gene. The germline gives CDR1 SNHLY, CDR2 FYNNEI. This CDR3 region has 14 residues. The V gene lost 7 bases and the J gene lost 2 bases, with 14 bases spanning the gap.

This clone appeared many times. The read comes to an end 3 residues before the CDR3 does, leaving the germline J gene to fill in the end. The chain carries TRBV18 and TRBJ1-1; weak D call: TRBD1 (6 bases). The V end was cut by 3 bases, the J end by 2 bases, with 10 bases between. Germline lookup yields CDR1 KGHSH and CDR2 LQKENI. This CDR3 has 14 amino acids. The CDR3: CASSPWDTNTEAFF. The DNA read from the CDR3 is TGTGCCAGCTCACCCTGGGACACCAACACTGAA.

Only a few counts were recorded for this clone. Different DNA sequences within this sample yield the same CDR3. CDR3 sequence: CASSELETQYF. The covered CDR3 bases are TGTGCCAGCAGTGAACTGGAGACC. The chain carries TRBV6-1 and TRBJ2-5; no clear D. The read ends 3 residues shy of where the CDR3 ends; the end is completed using the germline J gene. The length of the CDR3 is 11 residues. Trimming stripped 2 bases from V and 5 bases from J, with 3 bases between. Germline CDR1 reads MNHNS; CDR2 reads SASEGT.

For this clone: The missing CDR3 end, 3 residues past where the read stops, is filled in from the germline J gene. The chain joins TRBV7-9 to TRBJ2-7; TRBD2 matches at 8 bases. This CDR3 has 15 residues. Germline lookup yields CDR1 SEHNR and CDR2 FQNEAQ (reference sequence). The J segment lost 2 bases and the V segment lost 5 bases, leaving 8 bases of the junction unmatched. The CDR3 protein is CASSPSAGAPYEQYF. The covered CDR3 bases are TGTGCCAGCAGCCCCTCAGCGGGGGCCCCCTACGAG.

With regard to this clone: The read halts 3 residues ahead of the CDR3 end, with the missing end drawn from the germline J gene. The chain has TRBV11-3 and TRBJ2-7; 7 bases align to TRBD1. After removal of 0 bases from V and 2 bases from J, the junction contained 1 base not matched to a gene. CDR1 and CDR2 from the germline V gene are SGHNT and YENEEA. The CDR3 totals 14 residues. The CDR3 DNA, read in part, is TGTGCCAGCAGCTTAGATGGACAGGCCTACGAG. Its translation is CASSLDGQAYE. From start to end, the CDR3 is CASSLDGQAYEQYF.

As to this clone: The read stops 3 residues short of the end of the CDR3; the missing end is completed from the germline J gene. V and J are TRBV18 and TRBJ2-3, with D unclear. This CDR3 region has 12 residues. V shed 4 bases and J shed 4 bases, with 6 bases lying between them. Germline V gene lookup returns CDR1 KGHSH and CDR2 LQKENI. Incomplete CDR3 DNA: TGTGCCAGCTCACTAGCCCCAGATACG. It codes for CASSLAPDT. The full CDR3 is CASSLAPDTQYF.

A remark on this clone: The CDR3 extends 3 residues past the end of the read, so its final part is completed from the germline J gene. The chain uses TRBV20-1 and TRBJ1-2; D ambiguous. V was clipped by 6 bases and J by 2 bases, with 13 bases between them. CDR3 length: 13 amino acids. From germline, CDR1 is DFQATT and CDR2 SNEGSKA (reference sequence). The sequenced part of the CDR3 DNA is TGCAGTGCACCTACGCGGGAGAACTATGGC. It yields the protein CSAPTRENYG. The entire CDR3 sequence reads CSAPTRENYGYTF.

This clone was seen repeatedly, ten times or more. The read ends 3 residues before the CDR3 terminus; that terminus is restored from the germline J gene. The chain links TRBV5-1 to TRBJ2-1, with a possible D match to TRBD2 (6 bases). The germline V gene has CDR1 SGHRS and CDR2 YFSETQ. V was trimmed by 6 bases and J by 7 bases, leaving 20 bases between them. The CDR3 is 15 residues long. CDR3 DNA, as far as it was read: TGCGCCAGCACGGGGGACCAAGCTATGAGAAATGAG. This encodes CASTGDQAMRNE. The whole CDR3 protein reads CASTGDQAMRNEQFF.

This clone was detected only a few times. The read comes to an end 3 residues before the CDR3 does, leaving the germline J gene to fill in the end. This chain links TRBV2 with TRBJ2-5; no definite D call. Trimming left V 5 bases short and J 6 bases short, with 19 bases between. The CDR3 has 15 residues. The V gene's germline CDR1 is SNHLY and CDR2 FYNNEI. The CDR3 protein is CASSPRQVHYQTQYF. The covered CDR3 bases are TGTGCCAGCAGTCCCCGCCAGGTCCATTATCAGACC. The complete variable domain, with remaining parts taken from reference TRBV2 and TRBJ2-5, reads EPEVTQTPSHQVTQMGQEVILRCVPISNHLYFYWYRQILGQKVEFLVSFYNNEISEKSEIFDDQFSVERPDGSNFTLKIRSTKLEDSAMYFCASSPRQVHYQTQYFGPGTRLLVL.

This clone has at least ten counts. The read terminates 3 residues before the CDR3 end, so the remaining end is supplied by the germline J gene. The chain combines TRBV6-4 with TRBJ1-6, with no clear D. Germline V lookup: CDR1 MRHNA, CDR2 SNTAGT. Trimming shortened V by 1 base and J by 7 bases, and 20 bases separated the two germline ends. The CDR3 runs 18 residues. The covered CDR3 bases are TGTGCCAGCAGTGACTTGGGCTCGGCCAACAAAGGAAATTCACCC. Protein product: CASSDLGSANKGNSP. The entire CDR3 sequence reads CASSDLGSANKGNSPLHF.

At least ten counts were recorded for this clone. Read data end 3 residues before the CDR3 end; the end is taken from the germline J gene. The rearrangement links TRBV30 to TRBJ2-2, with 8 nucleotides matching TRBD2. Trimming removed 4 bases from V and 3 bases from J; junction bases left unmatched: 7. CDR3 length equals 15 residues. Germline V CDR1 and CDR2: GTSNPN, SVGIG (reference sequence). The CDR3 loop is CAWTGTRTHTGELFF. CDR3 bases read: TGTGCCTGGACCGGGACTAGGACCCACACCGGGGAG. Supplemented by reference TRBV30 and TRBJ2-2, the full variable domain reads SQTIHQWPATLVQPVGSPLSLECTVEGTSNPNLYWYRQAAGRGLQLLFYSVGIGQISSEVPQNLSASRPQDRQFILSSKKLLLSDSGFYLCAWTGTRTHTGELFFGEGSRLTVL.

This clone was detected many times. The read comes to an end 3 residues before the CDR3 does, leaving the germline J gene to fill in the end. The identical CDR3 is also encoded by other nucleotide sequences in the sample. The chain links TRBV19 to TRBJ2-2; possibly TRBD1 for D (5 bases). The CDR3 spans 14 residues. Trimming took 3 bases from V and 3 from J, leaving 8 bases between them. The V gene's germline CDR1 is LNHDA and CDR2 SQIVND (reference sequence). The CDR3 region is CASSIQGDTGELFF. Partial CDR3 DNA: TGTGCCAGTAGTATCCAGGGTGACACCGGGGAG.

This clone was observed at least ten times. CDR3 DNA (partial): TGTGCCATAACCGGGTTCCATGAA. Its protein product is CAITGFHE. The whole CDR3 protein reads CAITGFHEAFF. J is TRBJ1-1 and V is TRBV30; D is ambiguous. The read is 3 residues too short to cover the CDR3 end, so that end is filled in from the germline J gene. Germline-derived CDR1 and CDR2 are GTSNPN and SVGIG (reference sequence). Trimming removed 8 bases from V and 7 bases from J, with 14 bases in between. The CDR3 is 11 amino acids.

Points on this clone: Read coverage stops 3 residues before the CDR3 terminus; the germline J gene supplies the remainder. The rearrangement links TRBV29-1 to TRBJ2-7; 7 nucleotides agree with TRBD2. The germline gives CDR1 SQVTM, CDR2 ANQGSEA. Trimming took 3 bases from V and 3 from J; bases not matched to a gene: 11. The CDR3 spans 15 residues. The covered CDR3 bases are TGCAGCGTTGAGGTGAGCGGGACCTCTCACTACGAG. Its protein product is CSVEVSGTSHYE. The complete CDR3 sequence is CSVEVSGTSHYEQYF.

A note on this clone: From the germline J gene comes the end of the CDR3, since the read stops 3 residues before it. V gene TRBV29-1 combines with J gene TRBJ2-5; 8 bases map to TRBD2. Germline V CDR1 and CDR2: SQVTM, ANQGSEA. The CDR3 consists of 14 residues. V gave up 3 bases and J gave up 1 base; unmatched junction bases: 4. The CDR3 here is CSVESGSGQETQYF. The CDR3 bases that were read are TGCAGCGTTGAGAGCGGGAGCGGCCAAGAGACC.

With regard to this clone: The CDR3 end falls 3 residues outside the read, so it is completed with the germline J gene. The V gene is TRBV7-6, the J gene TRBJ1-3, with a tentative D call TRBD1 (5 bases). V was shortened by 5 bases and J by 0 bases, with 11 bases between the two germline ends. CDR1 and CDR2 (germline): SGHVS, FNYEAQ. CDR3 size: 15 residues. Here the CDR3 reads CASSPGSFSGNTIYF. CDR3 bases read: TGTGCCAGCAGCCCAGGGTCATTCTCTGGAAACACC.

This clone was found many times. The read falls 3 residues short of the CDR3 end, and the missing part is taken from the germline J gene. The same CDR3 is also encoded by other DNA sequences in this sample. The chain is built from TRBV5-5 and TRBJ1-6, with D unresolved. V lost 0 bases, J lost 6 bases, and 4 bases lay in between. CDR3 length equals 13 residues. CDR1 SGHKS and CDR2 YYEKEE come from the germline V gene (reference sequence). Here the CDR3 reads CASSLEVNSPLHF. The CDR3 DNA, read in part, is TGTGCCAGCAGCTTGGAGGTTAATTCACCC.